These 14 T cell receptor beta chains share one sample of origin, sequenced in a study of a mutant IDH1 vaccine in newly diagnosed glioma. Time point: baseline, week 1 (first vaccination visit). Treatment of the sample: pre-vaccination baseline after standard-of-care therapy. Some clones are missing from TCRdb's copy, which holds only in-frame ones; the method was immunoSEQ multiplex PCR. Of around 87,000 clones listed, 80% to 90% were seen once; the top ten hold around 7%. Specimen: PBMCs, collected from a glioma patient treated with radiotherapy, temozolomide or both. The receptors here all came from a woman between 45 and 60 years old with glioma.

The chain combines TRBV19 with TRBJ1-1, with D uncertain. Trimming left V 3 bases short and J 0 bases short, with 11 bases between. The CDR3 runs to 15 residues. The germline V gene has CDR1 LNHDA and CDR2 SQIVND (reference sequence). CDR3 sequence reads: CASSILSHLNTEAFF. The CDR3 region has the DNA TGTGCCAGTAGTATTCTTTCACACCTGAACACTGAAGCTTTCTTT.

The gene calls are TRBV5-8 and TRBJ2-7, with TRBD1 matching 8 bases. In germline, CDR1 is SGHTS, CDR2 YDEGEE. V lost 3 bases and J lost 1; bases outside the gene matches: 3. The CDR3 loop spans 14 amino acids. CDR3 nucleotides: TGTGCCAGCAGCTCGAGGACAGGGTCCTACGAGCAGTACTTC. Amino acids: CASSSRTGSYEQYF.

This rearrangement joins TRBV10-2 to TRBJ2-7; TRBD1 aligns across 7 bases. Germline CDR1 is WSHSY and CDR2 is SAAADI. This CDR3 contains 15 residues. J was trimmed by 0 bases and V by 4 bases; bases with no gene match: 6. DNA for the CDR3: TGCGCCAGCAGTGGGGACAGTCACCTCTCCTACGAGCAGTACTTC. As protein: CASSGDSHLSYEQYF.

CDR3 sequence: CASSSQGLGTDEQFF. DNA for the CDR3: TGTGCCAGCAGCTCTCAGGGACTCGGAACGGATGAGCAGTTCTTC. V and J are TRBV11-3 and TRBJ2-1; perhaps TRBD2 as D (6 bases). From germline, CDR1 is SGHNT and CDR2 YENEEA. The CDR3 totals 15 residues. The V end was cut by 4 bases, the J end by 8 bases, with 18 bases between.

V is TRBV4-3 and J is TRBJ1-2; D call uncertain. From germline, CDR1 is LGHNA and CDR2 YSLEER. V was clipped by 0 bases and J by 4 bases, with 12 bases between them. The length of the CDR3 is 15 residues. CDR3 residues: CASSQDLRTSYGYTF. The CDR3, as DNA: TGCGCCAGCAGCCAAGATTTAAGAACGTCCTATGGCTACACCTTC.

This clone was detected only once. V is TRBV19 and J is TRBJ2-3; 8 bases agree with TRBD2. Germline CDR1 is LNHDA and CDR2 is SQIVND (reference sequence). The CDR3 contains 15 residues. V was pared by 3 bases and J by 3 bases, with 5 bases of the junction left unmatched. In DNA form, the CDR3 reads TGTGCCAGTAGTATGCGGGGGGTTAGAACAGATACGCAGTATTTT. Translating gives CASSMRGVRTDTQYF.

The sample holds a few counts of this clone. This chain joins TRBV7-2 and TRBJ2-5, with 7 bases matching TRBD1. CDR3 size: 13 residues. Germline CDR1 SGHTA, CDR2 FQGNSA. Trimming at V came to 5 bases and at J to 2 bases, leaving 2 bases not matched to a gene. CDR3 sequence reads: CASSPDRQETQYF. In DNA, the CDR3 is TGTGCCAGCAGCCCGGACAGGCAAGAGACCCAGTACTTC.

The chain is built from TRBV7-8 and TRBJ1-5; D gene uncertain. Germline CDR1 reads SGHVS; CDR2 reads FQNEAQ. V gave up 3 bases and J gave up 5 bases, with 8 bases separating them. This CDR3 has 13 residues. CDR3 nucleotides: TGTGCCAGCAGCTTCCGCATCCATCAGCCCCAGCATTTT. It codes for CASSFRIHQPQHF.

The rearrangement uses TRBV19 and TRBJ1-5; D might be TRBD1 (5 bases). Germline assignment: CDR1 LNHDA and CDR2 SQIVND (reference sequence). V was cut by 10 bases and J by 7 bases, with 17 bases left in between. This CDR3 contains 13 residues. CDR3 residues: CATSWGDRQPQHF. Here the CDR3 DNA reads TGTGCCACTTCATGGGGGGACCGGCAGCCCCAGCATTTT. Drawing the rest from reference TRBV19 and TRBJ1-5, the complete variable domain is DGGITQSPKYLFRKEGQNVTLSCEQNLNHDAMYWYRQDPGQGLRLIYYSQIVNDFQKGDIAEGYSVSREKKESFPLTVTSAQKNPTAFYLCATSWGDRQPQHFGDGTRLSIL.

V and J are TRBV10-3 and TRBJ2-3; TRBD1 matches at 10 bases. The CDR3 is 17 amino acids. V shed 6 bases and J 6 bases; nucleotides not matched to a gene: 15. From germline, CDR1 is ENHRY and CDR2 SYGVKD. This chain's CDR3 is CAISEASGTGAPDTQYF. Here the CDR3 DNA reads TGTGCCATCAGCGAGGCGAGCGGGACAGGGGCCCCGGATACGCAGTATTTT.

This chain uses TRBV5-6 with TRBJ2-7; tentatively, D is TRBD1 or TRBD2 (6 bases each). V lost 4 bases to trimming and J lost 6 bases, with 17 bases between them. The CDR3 contains 14 residues. The germline gives CDR1 SGHDT, CDR2 YYEEEE. The CDR3 spells CASSPGVGRGEQYF. For the CDR3, the DNA is TGTGCCAGCAGCCCGGGGGTGGGCAGGGGCGAGCAGTACTTC. Using reference TRBV5-6 and TRBJ2-7 for the parts outside the CDR3, the full variable domain is DAGVTQSPTHLIKTRGQQVTLRCSPKSGHDTVSWYQQALGQGPQFIFQYYEEEERQRGNFPDRFSGHQFPNYSSELNVNALLLGDSALYLCASSPGVGRGEQYFGPGTRLTVT.

The rearrangement joins TRBV29-1 to TRBJ1-5; D is perhaps TRBD1 (5 bases). Trimming left V 7 bases short and J 2 bases short, with 9 bases between. Germline V gene sequence: CDR1 SQVTM, CDR2 ANQGSEA. This CDR3 contains 12 residues. In DNA form, the CDR3 reads TGCAGCGCCGGGGGTCGCAATCAGCCCCAGCATTTT. Protein product: CSAGGRNQPQHF.

The CDR3 bases are TGTGCCAGCAGTGAGGTCTGGGGGGCGTCCTACGAGCAGTACTTC. This gives the protein CASSEVWGASYEQYF. V gene TRBV2 combines with J gene TRBJ2-7; D is perhaps TRBD1 or TRBD2 (6 bases each). The CDR3 is 15 residues long. V dropped 3 bases and J dropped 1 base, with 13 bases sitting between them. Germline V gene data show CDR1 as SNHLY and CDR2 as FYNNEI.

The chain employs TRBV7-2 and TRBJ2-5, with D perhaps assigned TRBD1 or TRBD2 (6 bases each). The germline V gene encodes CDR1 SGHTA and CDR2 FQGNSA. The ends were cut back, 1 base at V and 5 bases at J, with 17 bases in the middle. CDR3 length equals 16 residues. CDR3 residues: CASSLVRGPFGETQYF. The CDR3 region has the DNA TGTGCCAGCAGCTTAGTACGGGGGCCGTTTGGGGAGACCCAGTACTTC.